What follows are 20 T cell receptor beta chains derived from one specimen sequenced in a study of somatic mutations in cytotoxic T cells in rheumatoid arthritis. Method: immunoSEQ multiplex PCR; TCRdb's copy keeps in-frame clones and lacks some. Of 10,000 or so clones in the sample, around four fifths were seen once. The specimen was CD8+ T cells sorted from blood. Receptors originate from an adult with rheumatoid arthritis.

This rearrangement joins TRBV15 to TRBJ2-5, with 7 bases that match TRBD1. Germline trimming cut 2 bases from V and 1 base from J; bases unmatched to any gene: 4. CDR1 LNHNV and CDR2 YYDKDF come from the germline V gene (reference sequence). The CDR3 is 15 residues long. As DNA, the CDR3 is TGTGCCACCAGCAGACACCGGGACAGCCAAGAGACCCAGTACTTC. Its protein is CATSRHRDSQETQYF.

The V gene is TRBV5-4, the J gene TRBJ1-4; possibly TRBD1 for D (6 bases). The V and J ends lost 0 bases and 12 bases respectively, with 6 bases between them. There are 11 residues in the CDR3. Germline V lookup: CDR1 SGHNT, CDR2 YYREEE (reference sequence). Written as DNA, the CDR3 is TGTGCCAGCAGCTTGGAGGGGGAACTGTTTTTT. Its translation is CASSLEGELFF.

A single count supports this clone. The CDR3 bases are TGTGCCATCAGCCCTAGCGGACCTCACAATGAGCAGTTCTTC. Translated, it gives CAISPSGPHNEQFF. V gene TRBV10-3 combines with J gene TRBJ2-1; 7 bases fit TRBD2. Germline CDR1 reads ENHRY; CDR2 reads SYGVKD. Losses at the gene ends were 6 bases for V and 5 bases for J; bases not matched to a gene: 7. The length of the CDR3 is 14 residues.

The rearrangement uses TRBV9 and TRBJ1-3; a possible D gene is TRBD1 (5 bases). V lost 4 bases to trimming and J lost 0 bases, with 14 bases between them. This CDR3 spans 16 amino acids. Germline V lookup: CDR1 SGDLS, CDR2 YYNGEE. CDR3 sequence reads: CASSFLGGGSGNTIYF. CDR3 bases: TGTGCCAGCAGCTTCTTGGGTGGGGGCTCTGGAAACACCATATATTTT.

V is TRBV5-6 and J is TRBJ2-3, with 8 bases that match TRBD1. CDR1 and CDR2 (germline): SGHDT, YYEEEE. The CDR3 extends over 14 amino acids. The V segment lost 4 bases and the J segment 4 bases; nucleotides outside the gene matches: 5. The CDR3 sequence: CASSISGGPDTQYF. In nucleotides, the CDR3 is TGTGCCAGCAGCATCTCAGGGGGCCCAGATACGCAGTATTTT.

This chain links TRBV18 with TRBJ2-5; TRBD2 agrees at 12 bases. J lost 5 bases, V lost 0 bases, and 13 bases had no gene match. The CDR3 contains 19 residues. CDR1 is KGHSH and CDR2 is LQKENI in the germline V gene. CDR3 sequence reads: CASSPPRTSGKGIRETQYF. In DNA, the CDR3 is TGTGCCAGCTCACCACCGCGGACTAGCGGGAAAGGCATTAGGGAGACCCAGTACTTC.

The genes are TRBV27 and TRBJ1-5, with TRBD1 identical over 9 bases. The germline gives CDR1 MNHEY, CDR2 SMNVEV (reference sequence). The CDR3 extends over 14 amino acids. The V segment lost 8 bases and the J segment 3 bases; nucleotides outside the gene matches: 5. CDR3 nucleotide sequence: TGTGCCAGCGGGAACAGGGGGCACAATCAGCCCCAGCATTTT. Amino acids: CASGNRGHNQPQHF.

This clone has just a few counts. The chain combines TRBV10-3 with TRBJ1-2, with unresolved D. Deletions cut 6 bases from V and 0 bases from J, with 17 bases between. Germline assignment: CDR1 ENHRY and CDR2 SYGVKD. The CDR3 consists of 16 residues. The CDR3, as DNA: TGTGCCATCAGCTTAAAACAGCTGGCCTCTAACTATGGCTACACCTTC. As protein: CAISLKQLASNYGYTF.

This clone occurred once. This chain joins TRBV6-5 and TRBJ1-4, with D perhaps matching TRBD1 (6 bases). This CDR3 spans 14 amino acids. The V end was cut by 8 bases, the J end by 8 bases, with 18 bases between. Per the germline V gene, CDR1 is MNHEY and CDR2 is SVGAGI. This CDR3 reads CASGGGAGGEKLFF. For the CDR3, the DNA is TGTGCCAGCGGGGGGGGCGCCGGGGGAGAAAAACTGTTTTTT.

The DNA for the CDR3 is TGTGCCAGCTCACCGGGCCAGGGGCATGGCTACGAGCAGTACTTC. It encodes CASSPGQGHGYEQYF. The gene calls are TRBV18 and TRBJ2-7; TRBD1 might be the D (6 bases). CDR3 length equals 15 residues. Trimming stripped 3 bases from V and 3 bases from J, with 15 bases between. Germline CDR1 and CDR2: KGHSH and LQKENI.

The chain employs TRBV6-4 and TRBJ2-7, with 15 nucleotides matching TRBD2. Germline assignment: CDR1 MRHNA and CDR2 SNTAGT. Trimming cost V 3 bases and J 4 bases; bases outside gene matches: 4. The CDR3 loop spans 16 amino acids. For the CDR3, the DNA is TGTGCCAGCAGTGAACCCGGGACTAGCGGGAGGTACGAGCAGTACTTC. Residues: CASSEPGTSGRYEQYF.

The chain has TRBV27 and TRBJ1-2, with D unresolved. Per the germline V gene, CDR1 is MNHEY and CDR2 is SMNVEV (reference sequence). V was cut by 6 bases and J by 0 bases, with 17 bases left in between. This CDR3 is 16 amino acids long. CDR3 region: CASSRGPLSSNYGYTF. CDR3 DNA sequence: TGTGCCAGCAGCCGAGGACCCTTATCATCTAACTATGGCTACACCTTC.

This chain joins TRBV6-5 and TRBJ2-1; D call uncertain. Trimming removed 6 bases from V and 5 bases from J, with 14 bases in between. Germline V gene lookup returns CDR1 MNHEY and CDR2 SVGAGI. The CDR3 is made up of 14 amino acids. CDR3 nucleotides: TGTGCCAGCAGCCTCTCTCAAAATAACAATGAGCAGTTCTTC. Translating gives CASSLSQNNNEQFF.

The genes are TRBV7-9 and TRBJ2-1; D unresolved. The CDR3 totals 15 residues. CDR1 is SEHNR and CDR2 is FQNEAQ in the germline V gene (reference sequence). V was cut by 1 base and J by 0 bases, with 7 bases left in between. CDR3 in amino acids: CASSLGHISYNEQFF. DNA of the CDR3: TGTGCCAGCAGCTTAGGGCACATCTCCTACAATGAGCAGTTCTTC. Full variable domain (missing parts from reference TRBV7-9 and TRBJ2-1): DTGVSQNPRHKITKRGQNVTFRCDPISEHNRLYWYRQTLGQGPEFLTYFQNEAQLEKSRLLSDRFSAERPKGSFSTLEIQRTEQGDSAMYLCASSLGHISYNEQFFGPGTRLTVL.

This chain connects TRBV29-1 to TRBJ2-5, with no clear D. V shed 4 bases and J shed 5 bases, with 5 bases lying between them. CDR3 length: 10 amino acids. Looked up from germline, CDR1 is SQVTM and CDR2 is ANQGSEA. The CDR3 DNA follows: TGCAGCGTTGTACTTGAGACCCAGTACTTC. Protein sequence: CSVVLETQYF.

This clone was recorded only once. The CDR3 sequence is CASSSRTGKFPDYEQYF. CDR3 bases: TGTGCCAGCAGTTCAAGGACAGGGAAGTTCCCGGACTACGAGCAGTACTTC. The J gene is TRBJ2-7, the V gene TRBV27, with TRBD1 matching over 8 bases. CDR1 is MNHEY, CDR2 SMNVEV, per germline (reference sequence). This CDR3 region has 17 residues. Trimming took 4 bases from V and 3 from J; bases not matched to a gene: 14.

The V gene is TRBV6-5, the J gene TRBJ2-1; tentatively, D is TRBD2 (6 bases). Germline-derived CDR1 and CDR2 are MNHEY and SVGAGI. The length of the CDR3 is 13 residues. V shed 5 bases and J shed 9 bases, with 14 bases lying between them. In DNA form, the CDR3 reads TGTGCCAGCAGTCAACGACTAGACGGTGAGCAGTTCTTC. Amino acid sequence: CASSQRLDGEQFF.

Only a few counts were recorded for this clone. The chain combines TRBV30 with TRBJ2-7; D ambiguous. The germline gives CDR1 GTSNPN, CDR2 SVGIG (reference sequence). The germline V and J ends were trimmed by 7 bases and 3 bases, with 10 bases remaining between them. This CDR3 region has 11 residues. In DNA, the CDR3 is TGTGCCTCAACCGACGGCTACGAGCAGTACTTC. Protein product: CASTDGYEQYF.

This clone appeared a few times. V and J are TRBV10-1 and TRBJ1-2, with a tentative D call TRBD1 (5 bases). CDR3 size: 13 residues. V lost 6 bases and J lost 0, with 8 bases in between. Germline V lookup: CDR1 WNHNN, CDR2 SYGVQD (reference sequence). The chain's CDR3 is CASRDNANYGYTF. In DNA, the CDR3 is TGCGCCAGCAGGGACAACGCTAACTATGGCTACACCTTC.

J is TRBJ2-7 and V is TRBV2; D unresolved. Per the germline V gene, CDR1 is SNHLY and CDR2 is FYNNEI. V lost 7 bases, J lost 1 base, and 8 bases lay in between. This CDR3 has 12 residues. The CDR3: CASKTLSYEQYF. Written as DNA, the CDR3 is TGTGCCAGCAAGACACTGTCCTACGAGCAGTACTTC.